This entry concerns a single TCR beta chain. As yet, its antigen is unknown. One end of the junction fails to match germline, which may point to a read error. The data originate from a study of tumor-infiltrating lymphocytes in primary liver carcinoma. Turning to the study itself: Samples had roughly 3.65 to 7.5 million productive TCRbeta reads, comparable between tissue types. The study, taken as a whole, reports: Pairs of tumor regions overlapped more than tumor-adjacent and tumor-blood pairs did.

The source material, roughly 20-31 mg of unsorted bulk tissue, was used to co-extract RNA and DNA. The CDR3 is 17 residues long. Looked up from germline, CDR1 is MGHRA and CDR2 is YSYEKL. A constant-region primer served to make TCR beta cDNA from around 500 ng total RNA. Investigators got TCR beta libraries out of three nested multiplex PCR rounds, done with slightly modified ARM-PCR. The first two PCR rounds used TRBV1-TRBV30 forward primers with a C-beta reverse primer, about 10 cycles each. MiXCR, applied by TCRdb to the multiplex PCR reads, yields one record per CDR3 protein. The sample has under 90,000 distinct CDR3 sequences, 55% to 85% seen once.

Sequenced material: liver tumor tissue from sampling region 1. Regarding subset: tumor region T1, superior pole. The chain recombines TRBV4-1 with TRBJ2-1; 9 positions agree with TRBD2. The origin of this receptor is a middle-aged man with primary liver carcinoma and hepatitis B virus infection. This CDR3 reads CASSQDPASGAPDEQLF. The CDR3 nucleotides are TGCGCCAGCAGCCAAGATCCCGCTAGCGGGGCACCGGATGAGCAGCTCTTC.